Each of the 17 T cell receptor beta chains below was sequenced from the same sample in a study of blood T cell repertoires in COVID-19. Measured with immunoSEQ multiplex PCR; TCRdb has only the in-frame clones, and not every one. This table holds about 110,000 clones, around 86% found once. The material sequenced was peripheral blood. The receptors stem from a middle-aged man with acute or convalescent COVID-19.

This clone was recorded a few times. The CDR3 region has the DNA TGCAGCGTTGAAGAGGGACTAGGGAATGAGCAGTTCTTC. It specifies CSVEEGLGNEQFF. The chain couples TRBV29-1 to TRBJ2-1, with 8 bases identical to TRBD2. Per germline, CDR1 SQVTM and CDR2 ANQGSEA. The CDR3 runs 13 residues. The ends lost 0 bases at V and 7 bases at J; junction bases unmatched: 2.

This sequence joins TRBV11-2 and TRBJ2-1; D might be TRBD1 (6 bases). The CDR3 totals 13 residues. The germline gives CDR1 SGHAT, CDR2 FQNNGV. V shed 4 bases and J shed 4 bases, with 8 bases lying between them. In DNA, the CDR3 is TGTGCCAGCAGCTCCGGACAGTACAATGAGCAGTTCTTC. Its translation: CASSSGQYNEQFF.

This chain joins TRBV6-1 and TRBJ1-4; tentatively, D is TRBD1 (6 bases). The CDR3 runs to 14 residues. In germline, CDR1 is MNHNS, CDR2 SASEGT. The germline V and J ends were trimmed by 6 bases and 7 bases, with 15 bases remaining between them. The CDR3 sequence is CASRPGGQGEKLFF. As DNA, the CDR3 is TGTGCCAGCAGGCCCGGGGGGCAGGGTGAAAAACTGTTTTTT.

The V and J genes are TRBV12-3 or TRBV12-4 and TRBJ1-5, with 8 bases identical to TRBD1. V shed 6 bases, J shed 2 bases, and the junction held 0 bases outside the gene matches. The CDR3 totals 13 residues. CDR3 coding DNA: TGTGCCAGCAGGACAGGGGGCAATCAGCCCCAGCATTTT. This gives the protein CASRTGGNQPQHF.

The rearrangement uses TRBV4-1 and TRBJ1-1; unclear D gene. V was trimmed by 0 bases and J by 7 bases, leaving 9 bases between them. This CDR3 is 13 amino acids long. Germline CDR1 MGHRA, CDR2 YSYEKL. The CDR3, as DNA: TGCGCCAGCAGCCAAGATCTAGTCGGTGAAGCTTTCTTT. Amino acid sequence: CASSQDLVGEAFF.

The rearrangement links TRBV29-1 to TRBJ1-2; D gene uncertain. V shed 5 bases and J shed 2 bases, with 15 bases lying between them. The CDR3 is 14 amino acids. CDR1 and CDR2 from the germline V gene are SQVTM and ANQGSEA. CDR3 sequence: CSVPPREPNYGYTF. The CDR3 DNA sequence: TGCAGCGTTCCGCCTCGGGAACCGAACTATGGCTACACCTTC. The full variable domain, completed using reference TRBV29-1 and TRBJ1-2, is SAVISQKPSRDICQRGTSLTIQCQVDSQVTMMFWYRQQPGQSLTLIATANQGSEATYESGFVIDKFPISRPNLTFSTLTVSNMSPEDSSIYLCSVPPREPNYGYTFGSGTRLTVV.

The V and J genes are TRBV3-1 (or the pseudogene TRBV3-2) and TRBJ2-7, with TRBD2 identical over 11 bases. The CDR3 has 14 amino acids. With V trimmed by 6 bases and J by 5 bases, 6 bases remained unmatched. The germline V gene encodes CDR1 LGHDT and CDR2 YNNKEL (reference sequence). The CDR3 spells CASSRLAGSHEQYF. CDR3 DNA sequence: TGTGCCAGCAGTCGACTAGCGGGAAGCCACGAGCAGTACTTC.

The V gene is TRBV2, the J gene TRBJ1-1; D unclear. Trimming pared 8 bases from V and 1 base from J, leaving 5 bases between. CDR1 is SNHLY, CDR2 FYNNEI, per germline. The CDR3 totals 11 residues. The CDR3 here is CASHKNTEAFF. For the CDR3, the DNA is TGTGCCAGCCACAAGAACACTGAAGCTTTCTTT. The variable domain in full, completed from reference TRBV2 and TRBJ1-1, reads EPEVTQTPSHQVTQMGQEVILRCVPISNHLYFYWYRQILGQKVEFLVSFYNNEISEKSEIFDDQFSVERPDGSNFTLKIRSTKLEDSAMYFCASHKNTEAFFGQGTRLTVV.

The rearrangement links TRBV27 to TRBJ2-7, with a weak D call TRBD2 (5 bases). Trimming pared 6 bases from V and 2 bases from J, leaving 20 bases between. Germline V gene data show CDR1 as MNHEY and CDR2 as SMNVEV (reference sequence). The CDR3 runs to 16 residues. In nucleotides, the CDR3 is TGTGCCAGCAGGCCCCCCGGACTTACAGTTCCCTACGAGCAGTACTTC. Protein sequence: CASRPPGLTVPYEQYF.

J is TRBJ1-2 and V is TRBV11-2; no firm D call. This CDR3 has 13 residues. Trimming cost V 5 bases and J 6 bases, with 13 bases left between them. Germline V gene data show CDR1 as SGHAT and CDR2 as FQNNGV. The CDR3 reads CASSPDSPHGYTF. As DNA, the CDR3 is TGTGCCAGCAGCCCAGATTCGCCCCATGGCTACACCTTC.

The rearrangement joins TRBV30 to TRBJ1-1; possible D gene TRBD1, 5 bases. Germline V gives CDR1 GTSNPN, CDR2 SVGIG (reference sequence). The V gene lost 5 bases and the J gene lost 1 base, with 8 bases spanning the gap. This CDR3 spans 12 amino acids. The CDR3 spells CAWETENTEAFF. DNA for the CDR3: TGTGCCTGGGAGACAGAGAACACTGAAGCTTTCTTT.

The J gene is TRBJ1-5, the V gene TRBV5-5, with a possible D match to TRBD1 (5 bases). The CDR3 is made up of 16 amino acids. CDR1 and CDR2 from the germline V gene are SGHKS and YYEKEE (reference sequence). The germline V and J ends were trimmed by 0 bases and 0 bases, with 10 bases remaining between them. CDR3 bases: TGTGCCAGCAGCTTGGGGGCCAGGGCTAGCAATCAGCCCCAGCATTTT. This sequence encodes CASSLGARASNQPQHF.

The rearrangement uses TRBV19 and TRBJ2-1; D is ambiguous. This CDR3 spans 13 amino acids. Trimming removed 6 bases at V and 5 bases at J, with 11 bases between. The germline V gene encodes CDR1 LNHDA and CDR2 SQIVND (reference sequence). CDR3 DNA sequence: TGTGCCAGTAGGCTTTTGCCGGACAATGAGCAGTTCTTC. This translates into CASRLLPDNEQFF.

The genes are TRBV6-4 and TRBJ1-5; the D is unclear. Trimming removed 2 bases from V and 0 bases from J, with 8 bases in between. This CDR3 region has 15 residues. From germline, CDR1 is MRHNA and CDR2 SNTAGT. CDR3 DNA sequence: TGTGCCAGCAGTGACCTACCAAATAGCAATCAGCCCCAGCATTTT. This sequence encodes CASSDLPNSNQPQHF.

CDR3 loop: CASSLRQLMNTEAFF. CDR3 DNA sequence: TGTGCCAGTAGTCTCCGACAGTTAATGAACACTGAAGCTTTCTTT. The rearrangement joins TRBV19 to TRBJ1-1, with TRBD1 as a possible D gene (5 bases). V lost 5 bases and J lost 0, with 13 bases in between. The CDR3 contains 15 residues. CDR1 and CDR2 (germline): LNHDA, SQIVND (reference sequence). Drawing the rest from reference TRBV19 and TRBJ1-1, the complete variable domain is DGGITQSPKYLFRKEGQNVTLSCEQNLNHDAMYWYRQDPGQGLRLIYYSQIVNDFQKGDIAEGYSVSREKKESFPLTVTSAQKNPTAFYLCASSLRQLMNTEAFFGQGTRLTVV.

This chain connects TRBV7-8 to TRBJ1-5, with 7 positions matching TRBD1. Trimming took 5 bases from V and 1 from J; bases not matched to a gene: 5. Germline assignment: CDR1 SGHVS and CDR2 FQNEAQ. The CDR3 is 15 amino acids. This CDR3 reads CASSPGTASNQPQHF. The CDR3 coding sequence is TGTGCCAGCAGCCCTGGGACAGCAAGCAATCAGCCCCAGCATTTT.

This clone has a single count. The V and J genes are TRBV4-1 and TRBJ2-7; D may be TRBD1 (6 bases). The CDR3 has 15 residues. Trimming took 1 base from V and 0 from J, leaving 10 bases between them. Germline CDR1 and CDR2: MGHRA and YSYEKL. CDR3: CASSQAGAPSYEQYF. In nucleotides, the CDR3 is TGCGCCAGCAGCCAAGCAGGGGCTCCCTCCTACGAGCAGTACTTC.